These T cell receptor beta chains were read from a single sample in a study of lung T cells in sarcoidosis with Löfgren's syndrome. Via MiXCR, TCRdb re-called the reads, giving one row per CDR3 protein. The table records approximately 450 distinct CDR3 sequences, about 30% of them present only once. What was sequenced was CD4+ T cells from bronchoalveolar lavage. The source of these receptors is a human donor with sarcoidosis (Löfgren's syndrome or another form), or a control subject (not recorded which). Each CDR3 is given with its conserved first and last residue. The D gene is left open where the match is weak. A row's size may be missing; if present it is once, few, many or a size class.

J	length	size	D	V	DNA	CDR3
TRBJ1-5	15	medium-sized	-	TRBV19	TGTGCCAGTAGTATTGAGGAGGGGCACCGGGGTCCCCAGCATTTT	CASSIEEGHRGPQHF
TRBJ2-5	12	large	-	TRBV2	TGTGCCAGCAGCCTCCGGGCGGAGACCCAGTACTTC	CASSLRAETQYF
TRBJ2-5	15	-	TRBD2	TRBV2	TGTGCCAGCAGCGAGTTTCGGCAGGGCGGGGGGACCCAGTACTTC	CASSEFRQGGGTQYF
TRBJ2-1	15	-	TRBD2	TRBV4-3	TGCGTCAGCAGCCAATGGACTAGCGGCTACAATGAGCAGTCCTTC	CVSSQWTSGYNEQSF
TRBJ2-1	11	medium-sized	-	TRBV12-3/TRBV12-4	TGTGCCAGCAGTCAGGGTTATGAGCAGTTCTTC	CASSQGYEQFF
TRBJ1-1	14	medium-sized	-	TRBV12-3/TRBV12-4	TGTGCCAGCGAAAAACAGGGAGGGGGCACTGAAGCTTTCTTT	CASEKQGGGTEAFF
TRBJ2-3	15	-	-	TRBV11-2	TGTGCCAGCAGCTTAGTGGGGCGGGACACAGGTACGCGGTATTTT	CASSLVGRDTGTRYF
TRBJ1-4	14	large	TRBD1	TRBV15	TGTGCCACCAGCAGACAGGGGGCCAACGAAAAACTGTTTTTT	CATSRQGANEKLFF
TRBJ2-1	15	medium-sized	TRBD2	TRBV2	TGTGCCAGCAGACCCGGACTAGCGGGTTTGGGTGAGCAGTTCTTC	CASRPGLAGLGEQFF
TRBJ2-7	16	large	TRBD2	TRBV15	TGTGCCACCAGCAGACCTAGCGGGGGGCCCTTCTACGAGCAGTACTTC	CATSRPSGGPFYEQYF
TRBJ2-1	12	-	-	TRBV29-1	TGCGGCATTGATACTAACTACAATGAGCAGTTCTTC	CGIDTNYNEQFF
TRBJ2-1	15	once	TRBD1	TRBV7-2	TGTGCCAACAGCCTCATAGGGGGCGCAGAGAATGAGCAGTTCTTC	CANSLIGGAENEQFF
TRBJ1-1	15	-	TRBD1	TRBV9	TGTGCCAGCAGCGCAACTCAACAGGGGCCGGGGGAAGCTTTCTTT	CASSATQQGPGEAFF
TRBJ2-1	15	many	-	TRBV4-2	TGTGCCAGCAGCCAAGATCTTGGGGGACCCCATGAGCAGTTCTTC	CASSQDLGGPHEQFF
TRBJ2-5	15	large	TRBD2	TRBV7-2	TGTGCCAGCAGCTCCCCCCGGACTAGCCTAGAGACCCAGTACTTC	CASSSPRTSLETQYF
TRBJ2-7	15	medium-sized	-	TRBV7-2	TGTGCCAGCAGCTTAGCGTCAGGGCTAGCCTACGAGCAGTACTTC	CASSLASGLAYEQYF
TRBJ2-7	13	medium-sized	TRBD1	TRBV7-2	TGTGCCAGCAGCCCCCGGACAGGGTACGAGCAGTACTTC	CASSPRTGYEQYF
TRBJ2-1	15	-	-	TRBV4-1	TGCGCCAGCAGCCGATGGATTAGCGGCTACAATGAGCAGTTCTTC	CASSRWISGYNEQFF
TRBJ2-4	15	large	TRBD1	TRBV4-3	TGCGCCAGCAGCCAAGATTTGGGACAGGGGGGGATTCAGTACTTC	CASSQDLGQGGIQYF
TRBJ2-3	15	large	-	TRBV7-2	TGTGCCAGCAGCTTAACCTACCTTTCGACAGATACGCAGTATTTT	CASSLTYLSTDTQYF
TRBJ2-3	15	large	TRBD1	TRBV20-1	TGCAGTGCTAGAGATCGGGCGGTTAACACAGGGGCGCAGTATTTT	CSARDRAVNTGAQYF
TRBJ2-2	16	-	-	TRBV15	TGTGCCACCAGCAGGCTATTTGGGGGGTACACCTGGGAGCTGTTTTTT	CATSRLFGGYTWELFF
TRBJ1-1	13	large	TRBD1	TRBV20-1	TGCAGTGCTGGAAGACAGGGGAAAACTGAAGCTTTCTTT	CSAGRQGKTEAFF
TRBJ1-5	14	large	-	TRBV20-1	TGCAGTGCTAGTCGCACGCAAGTCAATCAGCCCCAGCATTTT	CSASRTQVNQPQHF
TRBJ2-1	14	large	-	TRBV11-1	TGTGCCAGCTCCTCCCGTGGGGCGCTGAATGAGCAGTTCTTC	CASSSRGALNEQFF
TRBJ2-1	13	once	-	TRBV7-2	TGTGCCAGCAGCTCTCCAGCCGTCTTCGAGCAGTTCTTC	CASSSPAVFEQFF
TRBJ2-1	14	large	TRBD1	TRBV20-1	TGCAGTGCTAGTTGGCCAGGGGGTTTCAATGAGCAGTTCTTC	CSASWPGGFNEQFF
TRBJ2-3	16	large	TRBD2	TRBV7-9	TGTGCCAGCAGCCGGGAGGAGGCGGGAAGCACAGATACGCAGTATTTT	CASSREEAGSTDTQYF
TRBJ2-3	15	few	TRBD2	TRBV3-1	TGTGCCAGCAGACGGACTAGCGGGAACAGTGGTACGCAGTATTTT	CASRRTSGNSGTQYF
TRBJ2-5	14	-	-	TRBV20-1	TGCAGTGCTAACACAGGGAGCGCCGGGGAGACCCAGTACTTC	CSANTGSAGETQYF
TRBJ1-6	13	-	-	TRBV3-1	TGTGCCAGCAGCCAAGAAGGAGGGTCACCCCCCCACTTT	CASSQEGGSPPHF
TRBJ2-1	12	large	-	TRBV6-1	TGTGCCACCTCCAGGGGTAGGGGTGAGCAGTTCTTC	CATSRGRGEQFF
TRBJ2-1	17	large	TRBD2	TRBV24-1	TGTGCCACCAGTGATTTAGGAGCGGGAGTTCAAAACAATGAGCAGTTCTTC	CATSDLGAGVQNNEQFF
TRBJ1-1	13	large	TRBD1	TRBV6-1	TGTGCCAGCAACCTGGACAGGGGAACTGAAGCTTTCTTT	CASNLDRGTEAFF
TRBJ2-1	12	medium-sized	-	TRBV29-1	TGCAGCGTTGATACTAACTACAATGAGCAGTTCTTC	CSVDTNYNEQFF
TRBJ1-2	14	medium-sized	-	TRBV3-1	TGTGCCAGCAGCCTTCGGACGTCTAACTATGGCTACACCTTC	CASSLRTSNYGYTF
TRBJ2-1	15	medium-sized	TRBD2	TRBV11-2	TGTGCCAGCAGCTCGGGACTAGCGGGAAGGAATGAGCAGTTCTTC	CASSSGLAGRNEQFF
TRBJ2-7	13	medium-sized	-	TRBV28	TGTGCCAGCAGTTTATTCCAGGGGTTAGGGCAGTACTTC	CASSLFQGLGQYF
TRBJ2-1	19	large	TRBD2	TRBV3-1	TGTGCCAGCAGCCAAGACCCGGCTAGCGGGGGTAGCTCCTACAATGAGCAGTTCTTC	CASSQDPASGGSSYNEQFF
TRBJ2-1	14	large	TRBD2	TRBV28	TGTGCCAGCAGGGCTAGCGGGGGGTACAATGAGCAGTTCTTC	CASRASGGYNEQFF
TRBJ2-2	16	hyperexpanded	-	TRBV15	TGTGCCACCAGCAGACTATTTGGGGGATACACCGGGGAGCTGTTTTTT	CATSRLFGGYTGELFF
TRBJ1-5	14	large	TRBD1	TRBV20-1	TGCAGTGCTAGAGTGGGACAGGGCGAACAGCCCCAGCATTTT	CSARVGQGEQPQHF